This T cell receptor (beta chain) was sequenced for a study of blood T cells in healthy people across ages. Of note for this clonotype: The antigen remains undetermined.

Sample-barcoded 5' priming and a J-beta primer mix drove a second PCR of about 7 to 11 cycles. Each cDNA molecule was tagged by a template-switch adaptor with 12 random nucleotides. Each CDR3 protein is one row after TCRdb ran MiXCR on the 5' RACE reads. Of just over 800,000 distinct CDR3 sequences in the sample, roughly 60% were seen once. At least 7 million PBMCs were isolated per sample. General study findings and limits: Unsorted PBMC material precluded a definitive naive versus antigen-experienced comparison. Older age coincided with a roughly linear decline in TCR beta diversity per million T cells.

What was sequenced was blood. The sequence was collected from a man between 25 and 39 years old in good health.

The CDR3 sequence is CASSQGPTGEKYEQYF. CDR3 DNA sequence: TGCGCCAGCAGCCAAGGGCCGACAGGGGAAAAGTACGAGCAGTACTTC. This chain connects TRBV4-1 to TRBJ2-4; 8 bases line up with TRBD1. The closer fit of TRBJ2-7 to the DNA end suggests the J call may be wrong. Germline-derived CDR1 and CDR2 are MGHRA and YSYEKL. The CDR3 spans 16 residues.